A single sample is the source of the 24 T cell receptor beta chains below, sequenced in a study of T cell repertoires in cytomegalovirus infection. TCRdb fed the reads into MiXCR, producing one record per CDR3 protein. The profile covers approximately 700,000 distinct CDR3 sequences, with about 40% appearing a single time and roughly 2.8% taken by the ten largest. Sequencing input: PBMCs. These receptor sequences come from a human donor in good health (CMV status not recorded). Some clones in this sample may be carry-over from other donors' samples.

This clonotype was seen only a few times. The chain employs TRBV19 and TRBJ1-2, with a weak D call TRBD1 (5 bases). Germline V gene data show CDR1 as LNHDA and CDR2 as SQIVND (reference sequence). The length of the CDR3 is 16 residues. V lost 5 bases and J lost 6, with 22 bases in between. The CDR3 loop is CASSALGGTAADGYTF. CDR3 sequence (DNA): TGTGCCAGTAGTGCCCTTGGGGGAACCGCCGCGGATGGCTACACCTTC. Based on the CDR3 plus reference TRBV19 and TRBJ1-2, the full variable domain is DGGITQSPKYLFRKEGQNVTLSCEQNLNHDAMYWYRQDPGQGLRLIYYSQIVNDFQKGDIAEGYSVSREKKESFPLTVTSAQKNPTAFYLCASSALGGTAADGYTFGSGTRLTVV.

This clonotype has just a few counts. J is TRBJ1-2 and V is TRBV12-3 or TRBV12-4; D gene unclear. V was trimmed by 3 bases and J by 6 bases, leaving 11 bases between them. The CDR3 runs to 13 residues. The CDR3 DNA reads TGTGCCAGCAGTTTGGACCGTCGGCATGGCTACACCTTC. Translated: CASSLDRRHGYTF.

This rearrangement joins TRBV12-3 or TRBV12-4 to TRBJ2-1; D may be TRBD1 or TRBD2 (5 bases each). V was shortened by 6 bases and J by 7 bases, with 16 bases between the two germline ends. CDR3 length equals 14 residues. In nucleotides, the CDR3 is TGTGCCAGCAGCCATCGTACCAGGGAGAATGAGCAGTTCTTC. Translation: CASSHRTRENEQFF.

This clonotype was detected a few times. The chain joins TRBV4-2 to TRBJ2-6; possibly TRBD1 for D (6 bases). The CDR3 consists of 17 residues. Trimming stripped 4 bases from V and 4 bases from J, with 17 bases between. The germline V gene has CDR1 LGHNA and CDR2 YNFKEQ. The CDR3 spells CASSPAVQGTGANVLTF. CDR3 in DNA: TGTGCCAGCAGCCCAGCGGTACAGGGAACCGGGGCCAACGTCCTGACTTTC.

The chain joins TRBV29-1 to TRBJ2-2; 9 bases align to TRBD1. Germline-derived CDR1 and CDR2 are SQVTM and ANQGSEA. The CDR3 is 13 amino acids. V gave up 7 bases and J gave up 5 bases; unmatched junction bases: 5. The CDR3 sequence: CSAGTGTTGELFF. The CDR3 nucleotides are TGCAGCGCCGGGACAGGGACAACCGGGGAGCTGTTTTTT.

V usage is TRBV24-1 and J usage is TRBJ2-2; 8 bases line up with TRBD2. The germline CDR1 and CDR2 sequences are KGHDR and SFDVKD. J gave up 4 bases and V 1 base, and 13 bases lay outside the gene matches. This CDR3 has 19 residues. The CDR3 spells CATSDLGRGAGFLTGELFF. The CDR3 DNA follows: TGTGCCACCAGTGATTTAGGGCGGGGGGCAGGATTTCTCACCGGGGAGCTGTTTTTT.

The chain carries TRBV19 and TRBJ2-1; no clear D. Trimming left V 5 bases short and J 2 bases short, with 10 bases between. CDR3 size: 14 residues. Germline CDR1 LNHDA, CDR2 SQIVND (reference sequence). In DNA form, the CDR3 reads TGTGCCAGTAGTTTAACAGTCGCCTACAATGAGCAGTTCTTC. As protein: CASSLTVAYNEQFF. The whole variable domain, remainder taken from reference TRBV19 and TRBJ2-1, is DGGITQSPKYLFRKEGQNVTLSCEQNLNHDAMYWYRQDPGQGLRLIYYSQIVNDFQKGDIAEGYSVSREKKESFPLTVTSAQKNPTAFYLCASSLTVAYNEQFFGPGTRLTVL.

The chain carries TRBV20-1 and TRBJ2-5, with D hard to call. V lost 1 base to trimming and J lost 5 bases, with 8 bases between them. CDR1 and CDR2 from the germline V gene are DFQATT and SNEGSKA (reference sequence). This CDR3 contains 12 residues. Written as DNA, the CDR3 is TGCAGTGCTAGAGTAGGTGTGGAGACCCAGTACTTC. Amino acids: CSARVGVETQYF.

V and J are TRBV7-2 and TRBJ1-4, with a possible D match to TRBD1 (6 bases). The CDR3 consists of 15 residues. The V gene's germline CDR1 is SGHTA and CDR2 FQGNSA. Trimming left V 3 bases short and J 2 bases short, with 10 bases between. For the CDR3, the DNA is TGTGCCAGCAGCTTGGACAGTTCGACTAATGAAAAACTGTTTTTT. It is translated as CASSLDSSTNEKLFF.

The chain is built from TRBV11-2 and TRBJ1-1; 8 bases map to TRBD1. The CDR3 is made up of 17 amino acids. Germline lookup yields CDR1 SGHAT and CDR2 FQNNGV. V gave up 5 bases and J gave up 6 bases; unmatched junction bases: 17. CDR3 nucleotides: TGTGCCAGCAGCCCGACAGGGGAGCGGGCCTTGGGCGCTGAAGCTTTCTTT. Its protein product is CASSPTGERALGAEAFF.

In its sample, this clonotype was seen once. The gene calls are TRBV27 and TRBJ2-2; TRBD1 matches 7 bases. Losses at the gene ends were 6 bases for V and 0 bases for J; bases not matched to a gene: 7. The CDR3 has 16 residues. The germline gives CDR1 MNHEY, CDR2 SMNVEV (reference sequence). The CDR3 DNA follows: TGTGCCAGCAGGCGACTCACAGGGGCGAACACCGGGGAGCTGTTTTTT. Amino acid sequence: CASRRLTGANTGELFF.

This clonotype has a count of ten or more. The rearrangement joins TRBV7-6 to TRBJ2-1; TRBD2 matches at 7 bases. CDR1 and CDR2 from the germline V gene are SGHVS and FNYEAQ. Trimming cost V 4 bases and J 7 bases; bases outside gene matches: 1. The CDR3 runs to 12 residues. The DNA for the CDR3 is TGTGCCAGCAGCTCACTAGCGAATGAGCAGTTCTTC. It yields the protein CASSSLANEQFF.

About this clonotype: The junction does not match germline at one end; this may be a read error. The V gene is TRBV7-7, the J gene TRBJ2-5; TRBD1 matches at 8 bases. The CDR3 contains 14 residues. Germline V gene sequence: CDR1 SSHAT, CDR2 FNYEAQ (reference sequence). The CDR3 protein is CASSLGQGIVTQYF. The CDR3 region has the DNA TGTGCTAGCAGCTTAGGACAGGGAATTGTGACCCAGTACTTC. The entire variable domain, with the rest obtained from reference TRBV7-7 and TRBJ2-5, is as follows: GAGVSQSPRYKVTKRGQDVTLRCDPISSHATLYWYQQALGQGPEFLTYFNYEAQPDKSGLPSDRFSAERPEGSISTLTIQRTEQRDSAMYRCASSLGQGIVTQYFGPGTRLLVL.

This clonotype came up a few times. The chain links TRBV19 to TRBJ1-1; TRBD1 matches 8 bases. The CDR3 sequence is 14 residues long. In germline, CDR1 is LNHDA, CDR2 SQIVND (reference sequence). V shed 3 bases, J shed 2 bases, and the junction held 2 bases outside the gene matches. Written as DNA, the CDR3 is TGTGCCAGTAGTATGGGACAGGCAAACACTGAAGCTTTCTTT. Its translation: CASSMGQANTEAFF.

This CDR3 is CASSFPSGGADTQYF. DNA for the CDR3: TGTGCCAGCAGTTTCCCTAGCGGGGGGGCGGATACGCAGTATTTT. J is TRBJ2-3 and V is TRBV12-3 or TRBV12-4, with 12 bases fitting TRBD2. This CDR3 contains 15 residues. Trimming at V came to 3 bases and at J to 6 bases, leaving 4 bases not matched to a gene.

CDR3 region: CASSFVGPPVETQYF. DNA of the CDR3: TGTGCCAGCAGTTTTGTAGGCCCGCCGGTAGAGACCCAGTACTTC. The genes are TRBV28 and TRBJ2-5; unclear D gene. There are 15 residues in the CDR3. Germline V gene lookup returns CDR1 MDHEN and CDR2 SYDVKM. Between the trimmed V and J ends, which lost 3 bases and 4 bases, there was a span of 15 bases.

This clonotype was detected once. The V gene is TRBV3-1, the J gene TRBJ2-1, with TRBD2 matching over 9 bases. Germline V gene lookup returns CDR1 LGHDT and CDR2 YNNKEL (reference sequence). The CDR3 runs 14 residues. With 3 bases clipped from V and 6 bases from J, the junction kept 3 bases outside the gene matches. CDR3 sequence: CASSHTAGGNEQFF. CDR3 in DNA: TGTGCCAGCAGCCATACAGCGGGGGGCAATGAGCAGTTCTTC.

This clonotype came up once. The V gene is TRBV29-1, the J gene TRBJ1-4; D call uncertain. CDR3 length equals 12 residues. Germline V CDR1 and CDR2: SQVTM, ANQGSEA. Trimming removed 6 bases at V and 7 bases at J, with 12 bases between. The CDR3 loop is CSVEGLSEKLFF. The CDR3 bases are TGCAGCGTAGAGGGCCTGAGTGAAAAACTGTTTTTT. Full variable domain (missing parts from reference TRBV29-1 and TRBJ1-4): SAVISQKPSRDICQRGTSLTIQCQVDSQVTMMFWYRQQPGQSLTLIATANQGSEATYESGFVIDKFPISRPNLTFSTLTVSNMSPEDSSIYLCSVEGLSEKLFFGSGTQLSVL.

The chain links TRBV20-1 to TRBJ2-3; D not certain. The CDR3 spans 11 residues. V was shortened by 6 bases and J by 5 bases, with 9 bases between the two germline ends. Germline CDR1 DFQATT, CDR2 SNEGSKA (reference sequence). The CDR3 loop is CSAPLGDTQYF. The CDR3 bases are TGCAGTGCGCCACTGGGAGATACGCAGTATTTT.

The J gene is TRBJ2-7, the V gene TRBV19; a weak D match, TRBD2 (6 bases). The CDR3 runs 15 residues. Trimming took off 4 bases at V and 3 bases at J, with 16 bases between the two ends. Germline CDR1 reads LNHDA; CDR2 reads SQIVND (reference sequence). CDR3 residues: CASSTTSRDYYEQYF. In DNA, the CDR3 is TGTGCCAGTAGTACCACCTCGCGGGATTACTACGAGCAGTACTTC. Looking up the rest from reference TRBV19 and TRBJ2-7 gives the full variable domain: DGGITQSPKYLFRKEGQNVTLSCEQNLNHDAMYWYRQDPGQGLRLIYYSQIVNDFQKGDIAEGYSVSREKKESFPLTVTSAQKNPTAFYLCASSTTSRDYYEQYFGPGTRLTVT.

The rearrangement joins TRBV6-6 to TRBJ2-5; possibly TRBD1 for D (5 bases). The CDR3 loop spans 15 amino acids. Germline CDR1 reads MNHNY; CDR2 reads SVGAGI (reference sequence). V was clipped by 0 bases and J by 0 bases, with 8 bases between them. CDR3 sequence (DNA): TGTGCCAGCAGTTACTCCCCGACAGACCAAGAGACCCAGTACTTC. This codes for CASSYSPTDQETQYF.

This clonotype was seen a handful of times. The chain uses TRBV28 and TRBJ1-2; TRBD1 might be the D (5 bases). The ends were cut back, 5 bases at V and 8 bases at J, with 18 bases in the middle. The CDR3 has 14 residues. CDR1 MDHEN and CDR2 SYDVKM come from the germline V gene. The CDR3, as DNA: TGTGCCAGCAGTATCGGGACTCCTACTGGCGGCTACACCTTC. Amino acids: CASSIGTPTGGYTF.

The chain has TRBV11-2 and TRBJ1-6; no reliable D call. The V gene lost 2 bases and the J gene lost 7 bases, with 12 bases spanning the gap. The CDR3 extends over 15 amino acids. Germline lookup yields CDR1 SGHAT and CDR2 FQNNGV. The CDR3 reads CASSLNEAVNSPLHF. DNA of the CDR3: TGTGCCAGCAGCTTAAACGAGGCAGTGAATTCACCCCTCCACTTT.

This clonotype has more than one count but fewer than ten. This chain connects TRBV6-5 to TRBJ2-6; D not certain. Trimming removed 2 bases from V and 0 bases from J, with 11 bases in between. Germline V gene data show CDR1 as MNHEY and CDR2 as SVGAGI. The CDR3 length is 17 residues. DNA of the CDR3: TGTGCCAGCAGTTACACCGCAGTCTACTCTGGGGCCAACGTCCTGACTTTC. Translating gives CASSYTAVYSGANVLTF.